Here is one T cell receptor (beta chain) with its context. Its antigen remains unknown. V lost 5 bases, J lost 8 bases, and 7 bases lay in between. This CDR3 spans 12 amino acids. This specimen belongs to a study of CD8 T cells in Susac syndrome. Study-level findings and limits: The study's TCR sequencing and HLA analysis covered a relatively small number of individuals, and the study acknowledged this.

Random-hexamer reverse transcription was applied to roughly 0.45 to 1 ug RNA. Amplification of TCR beta CDR3 used immunoSEQ multiplex PCR across 54 Vbeta and 13 Jbeta. TCRdb fed the immunoSEQ multiplex PCR reads into MiXCR, producing one record per CDR3 protein. The sample consists of under 150,000 distinct CDR3 sequences, approximately 94% of them appearing once. The authors sequenced TCR beta from blood CD8+ and CD4+ T cells. While CD8+ and CD4+ T cells were isolated negatively, TEMRA cells were enriched by FACS. The sequence was obtained from a human donor with multiple sclerosis. The chain carries TRBV12-3 or TRBV12-4 and TRBJ1-6; D uncertain. The sample taken for sequencing was CD4+ T cells from PBMCs. The CDR3, as DNA: TGTGCCAGCAGTCCCGGGGATTCACCCCTCCACTTT. This encodes CASSPGDSPLHF.